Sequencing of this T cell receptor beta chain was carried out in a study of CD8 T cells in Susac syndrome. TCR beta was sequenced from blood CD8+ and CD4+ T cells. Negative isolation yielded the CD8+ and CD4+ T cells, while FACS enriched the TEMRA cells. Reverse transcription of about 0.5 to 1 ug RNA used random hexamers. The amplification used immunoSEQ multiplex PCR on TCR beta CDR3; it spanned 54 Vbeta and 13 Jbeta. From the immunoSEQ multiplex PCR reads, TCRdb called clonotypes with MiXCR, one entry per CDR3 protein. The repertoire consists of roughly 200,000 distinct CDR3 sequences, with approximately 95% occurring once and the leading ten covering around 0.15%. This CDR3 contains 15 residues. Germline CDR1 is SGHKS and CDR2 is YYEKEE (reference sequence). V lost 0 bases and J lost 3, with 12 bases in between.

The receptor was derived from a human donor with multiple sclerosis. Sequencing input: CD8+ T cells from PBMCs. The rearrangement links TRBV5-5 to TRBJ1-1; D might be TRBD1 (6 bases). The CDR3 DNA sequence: TGTGCCAGCAGCTTGGCGGCAGGGGAGGACACTGAAGCTTTCTTT. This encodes CASSLAAGEDTEAFF.